Presented here are 5 T cell receptor beta chains from one specimen sequenced in a study of blood T cells in healthy people across ages. For the second PCR, which ran for roughly 6 to 12 cycles, a sample-barcoded 5' primer and a J-beta primer mix were used. TCRdb passed the 5' RACE reads through MiXCR, listing each CDR3 protein once. The sample includes around 820,000 distinct CDR3 sequences, roughly 25% of them seen just once. The same specimen was also included in a second study, on T cells of mothers and their children.

Sequenced material: blood. These receptors were collected from a boy aged 10-17 years in good health.

This chain links TRBV15 with TRBJ2-1, with 9 bases aligning to TRBD1. The CDR3 has 15 residues. Germline V lookup: CDR1 LNHNV, CDR2 YYDKDF (reference sequence). V was clipped by 1 base and J by 4 bases; unmatched bases: 2. CDR3: CATSRGGQGYNEQFF. CDR3 DNA: TGTGCCACCAGCAGAGGGGGACAGGGATACAATGAGCAGTTCTTC.

The chain is built from TRBV29-1 and TRBJ2-5, with TRBD2 as a possible D gene (5 bases). Matching the DNA end better, TRBJ2-7 makes the J call doubtful. The length of the CDR3 is 14 residues. The germline V gene encodes CDR1 SQVTM and CDR2 ANQGSEA. The CDR3 sequence: CSVEDPGESYEQYF. In DNA form, the CDR3 reads TGCAGCGTTGAAGATCCCGGGGAATCCTACGAGCAGTACTTC.

The chain carries TRBV7-2 and TRBJ2-5; TRBD1 matches 8 bases. The CDR3 is made up of 15 amino acids. The V gene's germline CDR1 is SGHTA and CDR2 FQGNSA. Germline trimming cut 4 bases from V and 0 bases from J; bases unmatched to any gene: 4. CDR3 residues: CASSYGQGYQETQYF. The CDR3 region has the DNA TGTGCCAGCAGCTATGGACAGGGTTACCAAGAGACCCAGTACTTC. The full variable domain, with the rest looked up from reference TRBV7-2 and TRBJ2-5, is GAGVSQSPSNKVTEKGKDVELRCDPISGHTALYWYRQSLGQGLEFLIYFQGNSAPDKSGLPSDRFSAERTGGSVSTLTIQRTQQEDSAVYLCASSYGQGYQETQYFGPGTRLLVL.

The V and J genes are TRBV5-1 and TRBJ1-2; D is undetermined. The CDR3 has 11 amino acids. Germline V gene lookup returns CDR1 SGHRS and CDR2 YFSETQ. Deletions cut 0 bases from V and 8 bases from J, with 5 bases between. The CDR3 loop reads CASSLETGYTF. The CDR3 DNA follows: TGCGCCAGCAGCTTGGAGACCGGCTACACCTTC.

Only a few counts were recorded for this clonotype. This rearrangement joins TRBV3-1 to TRBJ2-5; maybe TRBD2 (5 bases). Gene TRBJ2-1 matches the end of the DNA better, so the J call may be wrong. This CDR3 has 12 residues. Germline-derived CDR1 and CDR2 are LGHDT and YNNKEL (reference sequence). For the CDR3, the DNA is TGTGCCAGCAGCCAGCGGGACAATGAGCAGTTCTTC. Translation gives CASSQRDNEQFF.